Below, one T cell receptor beta chain is given with its context. These data belong to a study of T cell responses to AZD1222 COVID-19 vaccine. Produced via immunoSEQ multiplex PCR; TCRdb's table is partial and in-frame only. The sample contains roughly 140,000 clones, about 92% of which appear only once. The sequencing used peripheral blood, collected on day 0 of AZD1222 vaccination. The source is an adult in good health.

The CDR3 DNA sequence: TGTGCCAGCAGCTTAGGAGGCCCGAGACAGGGGTGGATATACGAGCAGTACTTC. Its translation is CASSLGGPRQGWIYEQYF. This chain uses TRBV7-9 with TRBJ2-7; 8 nucleotides line up with TRBD1. The CDR3 totals 18 residues. V gave up 1 base and J gave up 4 bases; unmatched junction bases: 15. CDR1 SEHNR and CDR2 FQNEAQ come from the germline V gene (reference sequence).